The entry below describes one TCR beta chain. Patients in Seattle were enrolled during active infection, then followed longitudinally. The CDR3 contains 14 residues. Germline V gives CDR1 SQVTM, CDR2 ANQGSEA. The germline V and J ends were trimmed by 6 bases and 1 base, with 15 bases remaining between them. The sample comes from a study of blood T cell repertoires in COVID-19. About the research overall: The samples span acute and convalescent COVID-19 from the United States, Italy and Spain. Sources were T cells, B-cell-depleted T cells, or PBMCs; the material itself was cDNA or gDNA.

Authors' methods: Nucleated cell number was recorded as an estimate derived from reference gene primer amplification. Sequencing used immunoSEQ multiplex PCR; TCRdb keeps in-frame clones, though not all of them. That table is the source of V, J and clone size, and D and trimming were worked out from the DNA. In the table there are roughly 330,000 clones, 80% to 90% of which are singletons. This TCR was recovered from a man aged 25 to 40 with COVID-19, enrolled during active disease. The rearrangement links TRBV29-1 to TRBJ1-1; D is unresolved. The sample comprised peripheral blood. CDR3 nucleotides: TGCAGCGTACAGCTTGGCAGTAGGAACACTGAAGCTTTCTTT. It yields the protein CSVQLGSRNTEAFF.